Presented here are 4 T cell receptor beta chains from one specimen sequenced in a study of T cell repertoires in cytomegalovirus infection. The antigens of these receptors remain unknown. A single record per CDR3 protein comes from TCRdb applying MiXCR to the reads. The table lists tens of thousands of distinct CDR3 sequences, about 30% of them singletons, with just under 60% in the top ten. The specimen comprised CD8+ T cells from cultured PBMCs, sampled from culture after CMV antigen stimulation. The receptors were gathered from a human donor in good health (CMV status not recorded). Some clones in this sample may be carry-over from other donors' samples.

The chain combines TRBV27 with TRBJ2-7, with TRBD2 as a possible D gene (6 bases). Germline lookup yields CDR1 MNHEY and CDR2 SMNVEV (reference sequence). V shed 3 bases and J shed 5 bases, with 14 bases lying between them. There are 14 residues in the CDR3. The CDR3 nucleotides read TGTGCCAGCAGTTTGGCTGCGGGGACCCACGAGCAGTACTTC. Protein product: CASSLAAGTHEQYF.

Relative to its sample, this clonotype is large. The genes are TRBV12-3 or TRBV12-4 and TRBJ1-1; tentative D call: TRBD1 (5 bases). The CDR3 totals 13 residues. Trimming removed 5 bases from V and 5 bases from J, with 12 bases in between. The CDR3 DNA reads as TGTGCCAGCAGTCCCGGGGGGGGGACTGAAGCTTTCTTT. It yields the protein CASSPGGGTEAFF.

Notes on this clonotype: Likely a read error: the CDR3 ends without its conserved phenylalanine or tryptophan. V and J are TRBV2 and TRBJ1-1; D is ambiguous. Germline CDR1 SNHLY, CDR2 FYNNEI. This CDR3 is built from 15 residues. The ends were cut back, 0 bases at V and 3 bases at J, with 11 bases in the middle. The CDR3 spells CASSEATGWDTEAFS. The CDR3 nucleotides are TGTGCCAGCAGTGAAGCAACGGGTTGGGACACTGAAGCTTTCTCT.

With regard to this clonotype: One end of the junction does not line up with germline, which may come from a read error. The chain links TRBV9 to TRBJ1-1, with 7 bases identical to TRBD1. Germline loops: CDR1 SGDLS, CDR2 YYNGEE. This CDR3 is 16 amino acids long. In nucleotides, the CDR3 is TGTGCTAGCAGCGTAGACCCCCGACAGGGTGGGACTGAAGCTTTCTTT. This gives the protein CASSVDPRQGGTEAFF.